The 17 T cell receptor beta chains below all came from one sample that was sequenced in a study of T cells in localized non-small cell lung cancer. Repertoires were generated with immunoSEQ multiplex PCR, while TCRdb's copy carries only in-frame clones and drops some. The table shows around 30,000 clones, with roughly nine tenths occurring only once. The sequences come from PBMCs, collected before any cancer treatment. These TCRs come from a man between 40 and 69 years old with stage II lung adenocarcinoma.

V gene TRBV5-4 combines with J gene TRBJ2-3, with 13 positions matching TRBD2. The J segment lost 6 bases and the V segment lost 4 bases, leaving 11 bases of the junction unmatched. The CDR3 totals 17 residues. Germline assignment: CDR1 SGHNT and CDR2 YYREEE (reference sequence). The CDR3, as DNA: TGTGCCAGCAGCCAAAGGGGGACTAGCGGGGTCCGCGATACGCAGTATTTT. Protein product: CASSQRGTSGVRDTQYF.

The rearrangement uses TRBV29-1 and TRBJ1-1; the D gene is possibly TRBD1 (6 bases). Per germline, CDR1 SQVTM and CDR2 ANQGSEA. CDR3 size: 13 residues. With 4 bases removed from V and 5 bases from J, the gap between germline ends came to 14 bases. CDR3: CSVGGGRGTEAFF. The DNA for the CDR3 is TGCAGCGTTGGCGGGGGGCGGGGAACTGAAGCTTTCTTT. Combining the CDR3 with reference TRBV29-1 and TRBJ1-1 gives the whole variable domain SAVISQKPSRDICQRGTSLTIQCQVDSQVTMMFWYRQQPGQSLTLIATANQGSEATYESGFVIDKFPISRPNLTFSTLTVSNMSPEDSSIYLCSVGGGRGTEAFFGQGTRLTVV.

The chain links TRBV5-1 to TRBJ2-4; D not certain. Trimming stripped 0 bases from V and 10 bases from J, with 8 bases between. CDR3 length equals 12 residues. The V gene's germline CDR1 is SGHRS and CDR2 YFSETQ. CDR3 in amino acids: CASSLGSSIQYF. For the CDR3, the DNA is TGCGCCAGCAGCTTGGGGTCGAGTATTCAGTACTTC.

This clone appeared a few times. The V and J genes are TRBV18 and TRBJ1-1; no reliable D call. Germline V CDR1 and CDR2: KGHSH, LQKENI. The CDR3 totals 13 residues. Deletions cut 1 base from V and 4 bases from J, with 7 bases between. The CDR3 region is CASSPQDSTEAFF. Here the CDR3 DNA reads TGTGCCAGCTCACCACAGGATAGCACTGAAGCTTTCTTT.

The chain couples TRBV7-2 to TRBJ2-1; tentatively, D is TRBD1 (6 bases). Trimming took 2 bases from V and 10 from J, leaving 21 bases between them. This CDR3 contains 16 residues. CDR1 and CDR2 from the germline V gene are SGHTA and FQGNSA. The CDR3 DNA reads TGTGCCAGCAGCTTAAGTTTCCCCCGAGAGACAGGCGAGCAGTTCTTC. Its protein product is CASSLSFPRETGEQFF.

The genes are TRBV28 and TRBJ1-3; D gene unclear. CDR3 size: 15 residues. V dropped 3 bases and J dropped 4 bases, with 13 bases sitting between them. Germline assignment: CDR1 MDHEN and CDR2 SYDVKM. Written as DNA, the CDR3 is TGTGCCAGCAGTTTTGGCGGATCCGGAGGAAACACCATATATTTT. Protein: CASSFGGSGGNTIYF.

V gene TRBV15 combines with J gene TRBJ2-1; TRBD2 matches at 13 bases. The CDR3 length is 18 residues. Germline trimming cut 0 bases from V and 2 bases from J; bases unmatched to any gene: 4. Germline values: CDR1 LNHNV, CDR2 YYDKDF (reference sequence). DNA for the CDR3: TGTGCCACCAGCAGAGATTGGACTAGCGGGGGTCCCTACAATGAGCAGTTCTTC. Amino acids: CATSRDWTSGGPYNEQFF. Using reference TRBV15 and TRBJ2-1 for the parts outside the CDR3, the full variable domain is DAMVIQNPRYQVTQFGKPVTLSCSQTLNHNVMYWYQQKSSQAPKLLFHYYDKDFNNEADTPDNFQSRRPNTSFCFLDIRSPGLGDTAMYLCATSRDWTSGGPYNEQFFGPGTRLTVL.

The J gene is TRBJ2-1, the V gene TRBV28; no clear D gene. This CDR3 has 14 amino acids. V was pared by 2 bases and J by 7 bases, with 12 bases between. In germline, CDR1 is MDHEN, CDR2 SYDVKM. CDR3 nucleotide sequence: TGTGCCAGCAGTTTACTCGGGCCGGTGAATGAGCAGTTCTTC. Translating it yields CASSLLGPVNEQFF.

The genes are TRBV6-6 and TRBJ1-2, with TRBD1 matching over 7 bases. The V segment lost 0 bases and the J segment 4 bases; nucleotides outside the gene matches: 5. Per germline, CDR1 MNHNY and CDR2 SVGAGI (reference sequence). The CDR3 totals 15 residues. CDR3 amino acids: CASSYSRGGGYGYTF. The CDR3 region has the DNA TGTGCCAGCAGTTACTCGAGAGGGGGCGGCTATGGCTACACCTTC.

This chain joins TRBV19 and TRBJ1-2, with D unresolved. CDR3 length equals 13 residues. The germline V gene encodes CDR1 LNHDA and CDR2 SQIVND (reference sequence). V was cut by 3 bases and J by 2 bases, with 7 bases left in between. The CDR3 bases are TGTGCCAGTAGTATCACATCCAACTATGGCTACACCTTC. Its translation is CASSITSNYGYTF.

The chain has TRBV28 and TRBJ2-6; the D is unclear. CDR3 length: 10 amino acids. Germline CDR1 and CDR2: MDHEN and SYDVKM. The V and J ends lost 10 bases and 6 bases respectively, with 4 bases between them. The CDR3 here is CAILANVLTF. DNA for the CDR3: TGTGCCATCCTGGCCAACGTCCTGACTTTC.

V is TRBV13 and J is TRBJ2-1; 8 positions agree with TRBD1. Germline-derived CDR1 and CDR2 are PRHDT and FYEKMQ (reference sequence). The CDR3 consists of 14 residues. The V and J ends lost 5 bases and 3 bases, in that order; junction bases with no gene match: 3. In DNA form, the CDR3 reads TGTGCCAGCAGCCTACAGGGGGTCTACAATGAGCAGTTCTTC. Amino acids: CASSLQGVYNEQFF.

CDR3 bases: TGTGCCAGCAGTTTAGTTAGCGGGAGGGCCTTGTACGAGCAGTACTTC. Translated: CASSLVSGRALYEQYF. The V gene is TRBV28, the J gene TRBJ2-7, with TRBD2 matching 11 bases. The germline V gene encodes CDR1 MDHEN and CDR2 SYDVKM. The J segment lost 4 bases and the V segment lost 2 bases, leaving 7 bases of the junction unmatched. CDR3 size: 16 residues.

The chain's CDR3 is CASSFATNTEAFF. The CDR3, as DNA: TGTGCCAGCAGCTTTGCTACGAACACTGAAGCTTTCTTT. The rearrangement uses TRBV13 and TRBJ1-1; no reliable D call. The V end was cut by 3 bases, the J end by 1 base, with 6 bases between. Germline V CDR1 and CDR2: PRHDT, FYEKMQ (reference sequence). This CDR3 contains 13 residues.

J is TRBJ2-3 and V is TRBV5-1, with 9 bases fitting TRBD2. Germline V gene sequence: CDR1 SGHRS, CDR2 YFSETQ. Trimming removed 1 base from V and 6 bases from J; junction bases left unmatched: 6. The CDR3 covers 15 residues. CDR3: CASSLKAGGPDTQYF. CDR3 coding DNA: TGCGCCAGCAGCTTGAAAGCGGGAGGACCCGATACGCAGTATTTT.

This chain uses TRBV7-6 with TRBJ2-5; D is undetermined. Looked up from germline, CDR1 is SGHVS and CDR2 is FNYEAQ. The CDR3 is 14 amino acids. Between the trimmed V and J ends, which lost 6 bases and 2 bases, there was a span of 13 bases. The CDR3 loop is CASSSLVGQETQYF. CDR3 nucleotide sequence: TGTGCCAGCAGTTCGCTGGTGGGGCAAGAGACCCAGTACTTC.

This clone was recorded only once. The chain employs TRBV5-1 and TRBJ2-5; TRBD2 matches at 7 bases. J was trimmed by 3 bases and V by 0 bases; bases with no gene match: 8. This CDR3 contains 16 residues. CDR1 is SGHRS, CDR2 YFSETQ, per germline. The CDR3 sequence: CASSLGRGEIKETQYF. The CDR3 DNA is TGCGCCAGCAGCTTGGGCCGGGGGGAGATAAAAGAGACCCAGTACTTC.